The 21 T cell receptor beta chains in this list originate from one sample, sequenced in a study of shared clonotypes between healthy human individuals. This table comes from immunoSEQ multiplex PCR, and its TCRdb copy is limited to in-frame clones, with some not included. Here the sample spans more than 400,000 clones, about 78% being singletons. The sequenced sample was PBMCs. The origin of the receptors is a middle-aged woman in good health. Some clones in this sample may be carry-over from other donors' samples.

The genes are TRBV11-3 and TRBJ2-3; TRBD1 agrees at 7 bases. Germline V gene sequence: CDR1 SGHNT, CDR2 YENEEA. This CDR3 region has 15 residues. Trimming removed 8 bases from V and 1 base from J; junction bases left unmatched: 9. CDR3 sequence: CASGRRQGGTDTQYF. CDR3 DNA: TGTGCCAGCGGCCGTCGACAGGGTGGCACAGATACGCAGTATTTT.

The chain recombines TRBV15 with TRBJ1-2, with D unresolved. Deletions cut 5 bases from V and 3 bases from J, with 7 bases between. This CDR3 spans 12 amino acids. The germline CDR1 and CDR2 sequences are LNHNV and YYDKDF (reference sequence). In DNA form, the CDR3 reads TGTGCCACCAGCCAACAATACTATGGCTACACCTTC. Its translation: CATSQQYYGYTF.

The rearrangement uses TRBV27 and TRBJ2-6; possibly TRBD1 for D (5 bases). The CDR3 totals 15 residues. Trimming took 5 bases from V and 2 from J, leaving 10 bases between them. From germline, CDR1 is MNHEY and CDR2 SMNVEV (reference sequence). CDR3 amino acids: CASSPRVAGANVLTF. The CDR3 bases are TGTGCCAGCAGTCCCAGGGTGGCTGGGGCCAACGTCCTGACTTTC.

On this clone itself: A much larger clone differs from this one at a single base, so this may be a read error. The genes are TRBV30 and TRBJ2-5; 8 bases map to TRBD2. The CDR3 sequence is 13 residues long. Trimming took 6 bases from V and 4 from J; bases not matched to a gene: 7. The germline V gene encodes CDR1 GTSNPN and CDR2 SVGIG (reference sequence). Written as DNA, the CDR3 is TGTGCCTGTAGCGGGATGCGAGGAGAGACCCAGTACTTC. Protein: CACSGMRGETQYF. Full variable domain (missing parts from reference TRBV30 and TRBJ2-5): SQTIHQWPATLVQPVGSPLSLECTVEGTSNPNLYWYRQAAGRGLQLLFYSVGIGQISSEVPQNLSASRPQDRQFILSSKKLLLSDSGFYLCACSGMRGETQYFGPGTRLLVL.

In this sample, this clone turned up once. The chain combines TRBV7-8 with TRBJ2-7, with TRBD2 matching over 11 bases. Germline lookup yields CDR1 SGHVS and CDR2 FQNEAQ. V was pared by 2 bases and J by 2 bases, with 8 bases of the junction left unmatched. The CDR3 length is 17 residues. CDR3 protein: CASSLSRLAGGPYEQYF. Written as DNA, the CDR3 is TGTGCCAGCAGCTTAAGTCGCCTAGCGGGAGGCCCCTACGAGCAGTACTTC.

This clone has only a few counts. The chain couples TRBV2 to TRBJ2-5; 12 bases fit TRBD2. The end of the DNA fits TRBJ2-7 better, so the J call may be wrong. CDR3 length equals 12 residues. Germline CDR1 is SNHLY and CDR2 is FYNNEI. CDR3 nucleotides: TGTGCCAGCGGGGGACTAGCGGGCGAGCAGTACTTC. Protein: CASGGLAGEQYF.

V and J are TRBV9 and TRBJ2-7; TRBD2 aligns across 7 bases. The CDR3 is 18 residues long. After removal of 0 bases from V and 2 bases from J, the junction contained 14 bases not matched to a gene. CDR1 and CDR2 from the germline V gene are SGDLS and YYNGEE. CDR3 in DNA: TGTGCCAGCAGCGTAGCCGGTACTAGCGCAACGAATCCCTACGAGCAGTACTTC. Translated, it gives CASSVAGTSATNPYEQYF.

The chain uses TRBV4-1 and TRBJ2-7; D is possibly TRBD2 (6 bases). The germline V gene encodes CDR1 MGHRA and CDR2 YSYEKL. The ends were cut back, 2 bases at V and 4 bases at J, with 18 bases in the middle. This CDR3 is built from 16 residues. The CDR3 bases are TGCGCCAGCAGCCAAATCGGGGGACGGAGAGATTACGAGCAGTACTTC. Residues: CASSQIGGRRDYEQYF.

The chain is built from TRBV6-6 and TRBJ2-5; D gene uncertain. Deletions cut 0 bases from V and 5 bases from J, with 13 bases between. The CDR3 loop spans 15 amino acids. Per the germline V gene, CDR1 is MNHNY and CDR2 is SVGAGI (reference sequence). The CDR3, as DNA: TGTGCCAGCAGTTACTCGGTGGTGGGAAGGGAGACCCAGTACTTC. This translates into CASSYSVVGRETQYF.

This rearrangement joins TRBV5-1 to TRBJ1-1; no definite D call. Looked up from germline, CDR1 is SGHRS and CDR2 is YFSETQ. Trimming removed 6 bases from V and 0 bases from J, with 6 bases in between. CDR3 length: 12 residues. This CDR3 reads CASKNLNTEAFF. For the CDR3, the DNA is TGCGCCAGCAAAAACTTGAACACTGAAGCTTTCTTT.

The DNA for the CDR3 is TGTGCCAGCAGCCCCCGGGGCAGACAAGAGACCCAGTACTTC. Its translation is CASSPRGRQETQYF. The chain recombines TRBV7-7 with TRBJ2-5, with D perhaps being TRBD1 or TRBD2 (5 bases each). Trimming left V 5 bases short and J 2 bases short, with 12 bases between. CDR3 length: 14 residues. Germline values: CDR1 SSHAT, CDR2 FNYEAQ (reference sequence).

This chain links TRBV30 with TRBJ2-7; D is unclear. V lost 3 bases and J 0 bases, leaving 9 bases between the germline ends. The CDR3 sequence is 13 residues long. Per germline, CDR1 GTSNPN and CDR2 SVGIG (reference sequence). The CDR3 region is CAWSGPSSYEQYF. The CDR3 coding sequence is TGTGCCTGGAGCGGGCCTAGCTCCTACGAGCAGTACTTC.

The chain joins TRBV6-1 to TRBJ1-5; D is uncertain. V was shortened by 6 bases and J by 5 bases, with 11 bases between the two germline ends. The CDR3 loop spans 13 amino acids. Germline V CDR1 and CDR2: MNHNS, SASEGT. CDR3 coding DNA: TGTGCCAGCAGGGAAACCCCAGATCAGCCCCAGCATTTT. Protein: CASRETPDQPQHF.

As regards this clone: Other DNA sequences in this sample translate to the same CDR3. V gene TRBV9 combines with J gene TRBJ2-3; no firm D call. The CDR3 has 15 amino acids. The germline V and J ends were trimmed by 4 bases and 0 bases, with 12 bases remaining between them. Germline loops: CDR1 SGDLS, CDR2 YYNGEE. The DNA for the CDR3 is TGTGCCAGCAGCCCGCGGACGGCTAGCACAGATACGCAGTATTTT. Amino acids: CASSPRTASTDTQYF.

This CDR3 is CASSQEAGLAGGYNEQFF. The CDR3 DNA is TGTGCCAGCAGCCAAGAGGCGGGCCTAGCGGGAGGATACAATGAGCAGTTCTTC. The chain couples TRBV4-2 to TRBJ2-1; 11 nucleotides align to TRBD2. Germline trimming cut 0 bases from V and 4 bases from J; bases unmatched to any gene: 8. CDR1 LGHNA and CDR2 YNFKEQ come from the germline V gene. The CDR3 totals 18 residues.

This chain uses TRBV11-2 with TRBJ1-2, with 8 bases identical to TRBD1. Looked up from germline, CDR1 is SGHAT and CDR2 is FQNNGV. This CDR3 region has 16 residues. Trimming at V came to 5 bases and at J to 8 bases, leaving 16 bases not matched to a gene. This chain's CDR3 is CASSHVIRRQGQGYTF. CDR3 DNA: TGTGCCAGCAGCCACGTCATCCGGCGACAGGGGCAAGGCTACACCTTC.

This clone was detected once. The chain combines TRBV7-9 with TRBJ2-1; D not certain. The CDR3 consists of 14 residues. In germline, CDR1 is SEHNR, CDR2 FQNEAQ (reference sequence). The V gene lost 4 bases and the J gene lost 6 bases, with 13 bases spanning the gap. The CDR3 DNA sequence: TGTGCCAGCAGCTCCCTAGTGGGTAGCAATGAGCAGTTCTTC. Its protein product is CASSSLVGSNEQFF.

The V and J genes are TRBV6-1 and TRBJ2-2; the D is unclear. Germline CDR1 is MNHNS and CDR2 is SASEGT. The CDR3 spans 15 residues. V lost 4 bases, J lost 3 bases, and 12 bases lay in between. The CDR3 sequence: CASSVTDLYTGELFF. The CDR3 bases are TGTGCCAGCAGTGTAACCGACCTTTACACCGGGGAGCTGTTTTTT.

This sequence joins TRBV2 and TRBJ2-1, with D unclear. This CDR3 region has 13 residues. From germline, CDR1 is SNHLY and CDR2 FYNNEI. The V and J ends lost 7 bases and 2 bases respectively, with 9 bases between them. The CDR3 DNA reads TGTGCCAGCAAGACCCTCCCCTACAATGAGCAGTTCTTC. This encodes CASKTLPYNEQFF.

The J gene is TRBJ2-5, the V gene TRBV10-3; D call uncertain. Germline-derived CDR1 and CDR2 are ENHRY and SYGVKD. The V gene lost 2 bases and the J gene lost 3 bases, with 4 bases spanning the gap. This CDR3 comprises 12 residues. CDR3 amino acids: CAISEIEETQYF. CDR3 bases: TGTGCCATCAGTGAGATAGAAGAGACCCAGTACTTC.

V is TRBV2 and J is TRBJ2-5; D call uncertain. The CDR3 consists of 12 residues. Germline-derived CDR1 and CDR2 are SNHLY and FYNNEI. V was pared by 6 bases and J by 3 bases, with 8 bases between. The CDR3 spells CASRDTKETQYF. The DNA of the CDR3 is TGTGCCAGCAGGGATACCAAAGAGACCCAGTACTTC.